In its sample, the clone carrying this T cell receptor (beta chain) was seen once. The antigen is undetermined. This sample is drawn from a study of T cells in localized non-small cell lung cancer. General study results and limits: Highest T cell clonality was seen in uninvolved adjacent lung, surpassing that measured in tumor. Among the top 100 tumor clones, a median about 57 appeared in adjacent lung. Longer survival (overall) was linked to higher T cell density in blood.

Looked up from germline, CDR1 is SGHDN and CDR2 is FVKESK. The CDR3 runs 11 residues. Trimming took 3 bases from V and 15 from J; bases not matched to a gene: 4. Using immunoSEQ multiplex PCR, the repertoire was profiled, and TCRdb retains in-frame clones only, with some absent. Found here are around 25,000 clones, under 95% of them singletons; the top ten hold roughly 15%. The sample here was peripheral blood, taken before any cancer treatment. The receptor was derived from a man between 40 and 69 years old with stage III squamous cell lung carcinoma. The gene calls are TRBV14 and TRBJ2-1, with 8 bases matching TRBD2. The CDR3 is CASSQGLDLFF. CDR3 in DNA: TGTGCCAGCAGCCAGGGACTAGATTTGTTCTTC.